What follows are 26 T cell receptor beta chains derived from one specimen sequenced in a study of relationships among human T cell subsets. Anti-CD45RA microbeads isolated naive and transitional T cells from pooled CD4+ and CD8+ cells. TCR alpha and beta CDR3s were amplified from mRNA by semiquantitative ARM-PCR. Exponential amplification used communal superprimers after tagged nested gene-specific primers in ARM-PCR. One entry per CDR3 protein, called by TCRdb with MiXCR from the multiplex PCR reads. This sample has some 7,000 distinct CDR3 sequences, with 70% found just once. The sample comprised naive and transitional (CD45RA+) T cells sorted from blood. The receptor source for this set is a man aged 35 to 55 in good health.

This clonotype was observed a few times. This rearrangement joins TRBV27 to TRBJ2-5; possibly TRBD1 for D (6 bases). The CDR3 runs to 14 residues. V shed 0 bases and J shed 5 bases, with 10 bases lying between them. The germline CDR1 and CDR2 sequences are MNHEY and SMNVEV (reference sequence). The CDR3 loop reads CASSLSGAWETQYF. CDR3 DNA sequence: TGTGCCAGCAGTTTATCGGGGGCGTGGGAGACCCAGTACTTC.

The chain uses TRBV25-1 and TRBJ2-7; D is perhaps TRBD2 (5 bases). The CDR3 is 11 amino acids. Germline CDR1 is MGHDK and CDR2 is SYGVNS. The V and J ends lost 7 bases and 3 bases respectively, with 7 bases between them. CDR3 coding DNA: TGTGCCAGCAATCGGGGCTACGAGCAGTACTTC. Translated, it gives CASNRGYEQYF.

The CDR3 nucleotides are TGTGCCAGCAGTTGGCGCTATGGCTACACCTTC. Its translation is CASSWRYGYTF. The chain uses TRBV28 and TRBJ1-2; D unclear. This CDR3 is built from 11 residues. Germline V gives CDR1 MDHEN, CDR2 SYDVKM. The ends were cut back, 4 bases at V and 4 bases at J, with 4 bases in the middle.

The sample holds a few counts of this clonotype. The CDR3, as DNA: TGCAGTGTTATCTCGATGAACACTGAAGCTTTCTTT. Amino acid sequence: CSVISMNTEAFF. The chain employs TRBV20-1 and TRBJ1-1, with D hard to call. The V end was cut by 7 bases, the J end by 0 bases, with 9 bases between. Germline values: CDR1 DFQATT, CDR2 SNEGSKA (reference sequence). The CDR3 is 12 amino acids.

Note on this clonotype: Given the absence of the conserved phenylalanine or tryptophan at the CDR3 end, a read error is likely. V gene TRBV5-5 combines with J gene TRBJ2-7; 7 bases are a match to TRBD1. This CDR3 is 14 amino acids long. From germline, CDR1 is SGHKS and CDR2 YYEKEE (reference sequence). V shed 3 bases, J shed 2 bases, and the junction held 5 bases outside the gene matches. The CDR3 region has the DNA TGTGCCAGCAGCTCCGGGACAGTCCCCTACGAGCAGTACTAC. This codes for CASSSGTVPYEQYY.

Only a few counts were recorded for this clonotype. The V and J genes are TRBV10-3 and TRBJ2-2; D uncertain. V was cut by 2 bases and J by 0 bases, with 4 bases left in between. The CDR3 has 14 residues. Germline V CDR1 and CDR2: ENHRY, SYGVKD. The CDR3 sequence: CAISEGANTGELFF. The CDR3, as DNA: TGTGCCATCAGTGAGGGGGCGAACACCGGGGAGCTGTTTTTT.

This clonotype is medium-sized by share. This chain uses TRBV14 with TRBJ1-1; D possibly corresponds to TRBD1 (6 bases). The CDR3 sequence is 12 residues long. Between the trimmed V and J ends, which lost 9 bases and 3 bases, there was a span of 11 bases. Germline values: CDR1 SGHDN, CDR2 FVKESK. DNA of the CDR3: TGTGCCAGTCGTCGACAGGACACTGAAGCTTTCTTT. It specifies CASRRQDTEAFF.

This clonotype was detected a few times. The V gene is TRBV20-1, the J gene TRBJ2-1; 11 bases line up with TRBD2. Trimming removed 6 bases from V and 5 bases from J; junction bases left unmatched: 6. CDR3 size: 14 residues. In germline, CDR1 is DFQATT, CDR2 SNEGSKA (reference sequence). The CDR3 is CSADASGGNNEQFF. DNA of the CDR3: TGCAGTGCGGACGCTAGCGGGGGGAACAATGAGCAGTTCTTC.

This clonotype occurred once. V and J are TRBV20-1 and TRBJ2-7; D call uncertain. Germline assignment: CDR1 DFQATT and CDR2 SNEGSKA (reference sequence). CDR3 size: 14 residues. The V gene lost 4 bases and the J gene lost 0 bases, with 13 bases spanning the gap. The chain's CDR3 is CSAISPKSSYEQYF. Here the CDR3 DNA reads TGCAGTGCTATTTCCCCGAAGAGCTCCTACGAGCAGTACTTC.

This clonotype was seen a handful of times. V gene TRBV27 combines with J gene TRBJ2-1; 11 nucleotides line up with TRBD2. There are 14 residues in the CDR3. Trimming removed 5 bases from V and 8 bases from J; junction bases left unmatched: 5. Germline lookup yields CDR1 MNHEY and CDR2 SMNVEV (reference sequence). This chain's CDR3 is CASSLAGGGDEQFF. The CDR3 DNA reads TGTGCCAGCAGTCTAGCGGGGGGCGGGGATGAGCAGTTCTTC.

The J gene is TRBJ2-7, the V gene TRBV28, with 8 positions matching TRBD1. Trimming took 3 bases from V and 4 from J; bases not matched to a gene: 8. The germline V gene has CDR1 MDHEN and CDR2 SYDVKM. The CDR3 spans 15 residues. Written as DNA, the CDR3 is TGTGCCAGCAGTTTGTCGGGACAGGTTTTTTACGAGCAGTACTTC. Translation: CASSLSGQVFYEQYF.

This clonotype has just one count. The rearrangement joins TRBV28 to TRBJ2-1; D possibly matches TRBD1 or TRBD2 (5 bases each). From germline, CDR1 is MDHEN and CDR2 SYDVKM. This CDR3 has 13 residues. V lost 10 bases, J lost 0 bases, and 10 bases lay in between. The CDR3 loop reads CATDGTSYNEQFF. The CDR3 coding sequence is TGTGCCACCGACGGGACCTCCTACAATGAGCAGTTCTTC.

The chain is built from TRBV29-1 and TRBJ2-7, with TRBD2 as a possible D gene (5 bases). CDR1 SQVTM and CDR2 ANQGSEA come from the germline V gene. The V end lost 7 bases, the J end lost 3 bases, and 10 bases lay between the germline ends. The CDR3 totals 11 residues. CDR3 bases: TGCAGCGCCCACGGACTCTACGAGCAGTACTTC. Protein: CSAHGLYEQYF.

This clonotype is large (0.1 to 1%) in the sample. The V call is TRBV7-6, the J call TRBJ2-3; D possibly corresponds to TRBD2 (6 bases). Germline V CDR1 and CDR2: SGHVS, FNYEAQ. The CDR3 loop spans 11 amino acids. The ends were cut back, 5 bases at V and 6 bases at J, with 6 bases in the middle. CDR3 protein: CASSRGDTQYF. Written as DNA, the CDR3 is TGTGCCAGCAGCCGGGGGGATACGCAGTATTTT.

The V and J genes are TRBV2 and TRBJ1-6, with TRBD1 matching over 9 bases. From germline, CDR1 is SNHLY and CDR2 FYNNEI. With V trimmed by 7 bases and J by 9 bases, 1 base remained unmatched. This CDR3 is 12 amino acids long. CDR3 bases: TGTGCCAGCATGGACAGGGGTTCACCCCTCCACTTT. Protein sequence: CASMDRGSPLHF.

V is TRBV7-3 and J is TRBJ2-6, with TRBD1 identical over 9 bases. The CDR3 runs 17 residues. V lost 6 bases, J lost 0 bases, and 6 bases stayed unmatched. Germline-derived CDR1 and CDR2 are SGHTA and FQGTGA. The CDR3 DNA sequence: TGTGCCAGCAGGTTCCCGGGACAGGGCTCTGGGGCCAACGTCCTGACTTTC. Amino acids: CASRFPGQGSGANVLTF.

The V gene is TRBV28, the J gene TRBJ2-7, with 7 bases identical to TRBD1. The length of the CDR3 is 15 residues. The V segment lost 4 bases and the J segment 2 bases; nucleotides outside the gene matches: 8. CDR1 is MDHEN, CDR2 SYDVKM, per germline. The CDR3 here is CASSSAGTAPYEQYF. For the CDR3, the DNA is TGTGCCAGCAGTTCTGCCGGGACAGCCCCCTACGAGCAGTACTTC.

In DNA form, the CDR3 reads TGTGCCAGCAGTTACCCAGCGGGAGAGTACGAGCAGTACTTC. Its translation is CASSYPAGEYEQYF. This chain joins TRBV6-2 or TRBV6-3 and TRBJ2-7, with 8 nucleotides matching TRBD2. CDR3 length: 14 amino acids. Germline CDR1 is MNHEY and CDR2 is SVGEGT. Trimming at V came to 2 bases and at J to 4 bases, leaving 4 bases not matched to a gene.

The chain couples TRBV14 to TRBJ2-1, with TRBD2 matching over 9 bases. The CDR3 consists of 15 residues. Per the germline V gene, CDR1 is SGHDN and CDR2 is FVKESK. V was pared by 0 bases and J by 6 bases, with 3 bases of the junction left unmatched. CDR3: CASSQDAAGGNEQFF. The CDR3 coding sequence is TGTGCCAGCAGCCAAGACGCAGCGGGAGGCAATGAGCAGTTCTTC.

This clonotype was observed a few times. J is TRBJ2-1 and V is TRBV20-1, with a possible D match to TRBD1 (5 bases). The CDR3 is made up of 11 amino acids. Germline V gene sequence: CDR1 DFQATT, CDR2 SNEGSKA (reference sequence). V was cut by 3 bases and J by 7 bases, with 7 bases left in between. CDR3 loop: CSASPGNEQFF. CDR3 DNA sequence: TGCAGTGCTAGTCCAGGGAATGAGCAGTTCTTC.

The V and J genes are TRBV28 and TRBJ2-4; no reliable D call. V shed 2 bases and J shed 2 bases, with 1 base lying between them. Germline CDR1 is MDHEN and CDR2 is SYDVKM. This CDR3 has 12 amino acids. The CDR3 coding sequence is TGTGCCAGCAGTTTAACCAAAAACATTCAGTACTTC. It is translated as CASSLTKNIQYF.

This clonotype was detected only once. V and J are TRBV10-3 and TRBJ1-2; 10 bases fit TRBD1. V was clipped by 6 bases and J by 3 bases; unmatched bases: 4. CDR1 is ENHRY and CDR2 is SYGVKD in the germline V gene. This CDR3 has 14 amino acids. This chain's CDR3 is CAIRATGGYYGYTF. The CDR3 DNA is TGTGCCATCAGGGCGACAGGGGGCTACTATGGCTACACCTTC.

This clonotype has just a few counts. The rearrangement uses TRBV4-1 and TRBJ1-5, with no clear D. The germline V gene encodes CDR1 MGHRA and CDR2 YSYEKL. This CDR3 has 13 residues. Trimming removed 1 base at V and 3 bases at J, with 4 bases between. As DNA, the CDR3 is TGCGCCAGCAGCCAAGTTCCCAATCAGCCCCAGCATTTT. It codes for CASSQVPNQPQHF.

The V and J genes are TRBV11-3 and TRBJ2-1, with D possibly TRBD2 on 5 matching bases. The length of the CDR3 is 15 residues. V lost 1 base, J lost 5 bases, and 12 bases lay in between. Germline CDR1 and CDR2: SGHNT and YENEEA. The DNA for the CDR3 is TGTGCCAGCAGCTTAGTTCATAGCGTGAACAATGAGCAGTTCTTC. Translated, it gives CASSLVHSVNNEQFF.

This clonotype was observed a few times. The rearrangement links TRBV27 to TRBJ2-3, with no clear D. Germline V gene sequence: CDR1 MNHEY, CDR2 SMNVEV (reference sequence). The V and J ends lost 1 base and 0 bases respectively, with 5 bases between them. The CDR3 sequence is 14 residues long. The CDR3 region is CASSLFWSTDTQYF. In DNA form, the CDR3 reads TGTGCCAGCAGTTTATTCTGGAGCACAGATACGCAGTATTTT.

The CDR3 reads CASSRQGNFRQPQHF. The CDR3 region has the DNA TGTGCCAGCAGCCGTCAGGGGAATTTTCGTCAGCCCCAGCATTTT. The chain combines TRBV28 with TRBJ1-5, with D possibly matching TRBD1 (6 bases). Germline V CDR1 and CDR2: MDHEN, SYDVKM. V lost 6 bases and J lost 6, with 18 bases in between. This CDR3 has 15 residues. The variable domain in full, completed from reference TRBV28 and TRBJ1-5, reads DVKVTQSSRYLVKRTGEKVFLECVQDMDHENMFWYRQDPGLGLRLIYFSYDVKMKEKGDIPEGYSVSREKKERFSLILESASTNQTSMYLCASSRQGNFRQPQHFGDGTRLSIL.